This T cell receptor (beta chain) stems from a study of T cell responses to AZD1222 COVID-19 vaccine. Only in-frame clones appear in the TCRdb table, and some are missing; sequencing was by immunoSEQ multiplex PCR. This table has some 95,000 clones, around 86% appearing once. Overall study findings and caveats: There were vaccine-associated CD4 TCRs across spike, dominant at 160-218 and 743-854.

With regard to this clone: As yet, its antigen is unknown.

Germline V lookup: CDR1 MNHEY, CDR2 SVGAGI. The CDR3 loop spans 14 amino acids. The V end was cut by 5 bases, the J end by 6 bases, with 15 bases between. Here the sequenced sample was peripheral blood, taken on day 0 of AZD1222 vaccination. This clonotype originated in an adult in good health. The gene calls are TRBV6-5 and TRBJ2-3; D is possibly TRBD2 (5 bases). CDR3: CASSPTSGADTQYF. The CDR3 region has the DNA TGTGCCAGCAGTCCAACAAGCGGAGCTGATACGCAGTATTTT.